This TCR beta chain was identified in a study of cytomegalovirus exposure and HLA in healthy donors. Study at large: HLA-typed donors were the source of about 85 million unique TCRs held in an early data release.

Study-wide findings and caveats: With further analysis later on, most CMV-associated TCR beta chains appeared HLA-restricted. Fewer N-insertions than the roughly 670-donor mean were reportedly shown by an Asian-associated ancestry cluster in a later analysis.

Germline CDR1 reads SGHDT; CDR2 reads YYEEEE. V lost 3 bases to trimming and J lost 0 bases, with 10 bases between them. The CDR3 spans 14 residues. PCR employed 60 Vbeta and 13 Jbeta primers. Under the authors' procedure: Per a later analysis, the number of unique TCR beta chains was about 78 million, of which 9 million to 12 million were shared. Libraries were prepared by immunoSEQ multiplex PCR; TCRdb keeps only in-frame clonotypes and omits some of them. The V and J calls and the clone size are those of that table, but D and trimming were determined from the DNA. The sample lists 100,000 to 150,000 clones, 70% to 80% seen once, with roughly 3.5% in the top ten. This clone occurred once. As yet, its antigen is unknown.

The V gene is TRBV5-6, the J gene TRBJ2-7; TRBD2 might be the D (5 bases). Sample: PBMCs. The sequence was collected from a man aged 35 to 55 in good health and CMV-seronegative. The CDR3 DNA follows: TGTGCCAGCAGCTGGGAGCGAAACTCCTACGAGCAGTACTTC. This encodes CASSWERNSYEQYF. The whole variable domain, remainder taken from reference TRBV5-6 and TRBJ2-7, is DAGVTQSPTHLIKTRGQQVTLRCSPKSGHDTVSWYQQALGQGPQFIFQYYEEEERQRGNFPDRFSGHQFPNYSSELNVNALLLGDSALYLCASSWERNSYEQYFGPGTRLTVT.